This T cell receptor (beta chain) was identified in a study of OX40 agonist ivuxolimab in advanced cancers. In the study overall: While on treatment, patients had intravenous ivuxolimab at 0.01 to 10 mg/kg every 2 weeks. Findings and limits, study-wide: At 0.1 to 3.0 mg/kg, CD4+ and CD8+ blood T cells expanded clonally by week 6.

Sequenced by immunoSEQ multiplex PCR; TCRdb stores in-frame clones only, minus some. The data contain tens of thousands of clones, 90% of them seen just once; the ten biggest clones take up about 5.1%. Prior autoimmune disease or systemic immunosuppression barred patients. Concerning this clone: Its antigen is unknown.

Trimming removed 1 base from V and 2 bases from J; junction bases left unmatched: 4. Per the germline V gene, CDR1 is SNHLY and CDR2 is FYNNEI. The CDR3 contains 16 residues. This chain connects TRBV2 to TRBJ2-2, with 7 bases lining up with TRBD1. The receptor was derived from an adult with an advanced solid tumor such as melanoma, head and neck, liver or kidney cancer. The sequences come from CD4+ or CD8+ T cells sorted from blood, collected in a trial of the OX40 agonist ivuxolimab. The CDR3 loop is CASSEVGTANTGELFF. CDR3 in DNA: TGTGCCAGCAGTGAAGTGGGGACAGCAAACACCGGGGAGCTGTTTTTT.